This T cell receptor (beta chain) was identified during a study of blood T cell repertoires in COVID-19. Overall study context: Sources were T cells, B-cell-depleted T cells, or PBMCs; the material itself was cDNA or gDNA.

This CDR3 region has 15 residues. Germline V CDR1 and CDR2: MNHEY, SVGAGI. J lost 2 bases, V lost 6 bases, and 8 bases had no gene match. Under the authors' procedure: Amplified reference gene primers provided the basis for estimating nucleated cell counts. Here immunoSEQ multiplex PCR was the method, and the copy in TCRdb shows in-frame clones only, minus some. From that table come the V and J calls and clone size; the DNA was used to work out D and trimming. This table has a few hundred thousand clones, 84% appearing once. Residents of over 20 US areas, aged roughly 18 to 89 years, made up the participants.

This sequence was found in a man aged 50 to 59 who had recovered from COVID-19. Source material: PBMCs or T cells enriched from blood (not recorded which). The V and J genes are TRBV6-5 and TRBJ2-7, with 9 bases matching TRBD1. The CDR3, as DNA: TGTGCCAGCAGGTTGGTCGGGACAGGGACCTACGAGCAGTACTTC. Amino acid sequence: CASRLVGTGTYEQYF.